The entry below describes one TCR delta chain. This clone is described as medium-sized (0.01 to 0.1%). This receptor's antigen is unknown. Base qualities are not provided; no much larger clone lies one nucleotide away. The method was RT-PCR. Sequencing was performed on an Illumina MiSeq. After TCRdb called clones again from the public reads with CATT, rows with identical DNA were merged. Within this sample are about 6,500 delta-chain clones, with about 23% of them counted one time only. The ten largest account for approximately 20% of the sample. This sample is part of a study of gamma-delta T cells after stem cell transplantation (dated by TCRdb to 2016 to 2018). Per the germline V gene, GEAIGNYY is the CDR1 and EKD is the CDR2. CDR3 length: 19 amino acids, cysteine to phenylalanine. The sequence is cut down to CDR3 DNA, 57 bases in frame from base 1. After removal of 2 bases from V and 2 bases from J, the junction retains 19 bases not matched to a gene.

This clonotype originated in a human donor. It is not recorded whose cells these are; they may come from a transplant donor. Here the chain combines TRDV2 and TRDJ1, with 7 bases matching TRDD3. Specimen: gamma-delta T cells. The DNA is TGTGCCTGTGACAACCTTCGTGCTGGGGGTACCGGTCGTACCGATAAACTCATCTTT. Its coded protein is CACDNLRAGGTGRTDKLIF.